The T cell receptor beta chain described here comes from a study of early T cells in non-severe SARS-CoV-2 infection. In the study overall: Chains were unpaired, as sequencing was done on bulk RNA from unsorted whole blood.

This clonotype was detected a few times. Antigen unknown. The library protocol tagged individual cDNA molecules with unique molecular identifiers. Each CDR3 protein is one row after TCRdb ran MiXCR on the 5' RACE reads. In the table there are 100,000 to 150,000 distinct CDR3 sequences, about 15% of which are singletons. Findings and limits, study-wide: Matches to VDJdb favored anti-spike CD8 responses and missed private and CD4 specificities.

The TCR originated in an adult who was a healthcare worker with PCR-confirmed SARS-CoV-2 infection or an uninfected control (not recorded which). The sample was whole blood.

CDR3 coding DNA: TGTGCCATCAGTGACCCGACAGTCCCTAATGAAAAACTGTTTTTT. Its translation is CAISDPTVPNEKLFF. The rearrangement links TRBV10-3 to TRBJ1-4, with a possible D match to TRBD1 (5 bases). The length of the CDR3 is 15 residues. Germline V gives CDR1 ENHRY, CDR2 SYGVKD. The V end was cut by 3 bases, the J end by 3 bases, with 11 bases between.